This entry concerns a single T cell receptor (beta chain). Other DNA sequences in the sample encode the same CDR3. These data originate in a study of technical replicates of blood from several donors. Clones were read by immunoSEQ multiplex PCR, and TCRdb kept only the in-frame ones, dropping some. Here the sample spans 55,000 to 75,000 clones, around 96% being singletons. The CDR3 spans 14 residues. Looked up from germline, CDR1 is LNHNV and CDR2 is YYDKDF (reference sequence). J lost 5 bases, V lost 1 base, and 0 bases had no gene match. The genes are TRBV15 and TRBJ2-1, with 9 bases identical to TRBD1. What was sequenced was PBMCs. This TCR derives from a human donor in good health. Some clones in this sample may be carry-over from other donors' samples. CDR3 region: CATSRGTGDNEQFF. DNA for the CDR3: TGTGCCACCAGCAGAGGGACAGGGGACAATGAGCAGTTCTTC.